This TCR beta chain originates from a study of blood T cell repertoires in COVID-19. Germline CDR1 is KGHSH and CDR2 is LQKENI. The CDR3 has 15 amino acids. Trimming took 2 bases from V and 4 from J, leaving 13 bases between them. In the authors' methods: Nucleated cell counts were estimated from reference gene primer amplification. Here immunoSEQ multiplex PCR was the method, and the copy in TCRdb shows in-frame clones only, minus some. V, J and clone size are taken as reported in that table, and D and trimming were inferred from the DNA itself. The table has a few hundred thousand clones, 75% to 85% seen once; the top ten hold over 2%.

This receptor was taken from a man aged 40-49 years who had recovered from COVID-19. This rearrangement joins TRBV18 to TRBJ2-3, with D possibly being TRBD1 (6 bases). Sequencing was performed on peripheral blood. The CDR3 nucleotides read TGTGCCAGCTCACCAAACAGGGAAGGCGCAGATACGCAGTATTTT. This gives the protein CASSPNREGADTQYF.